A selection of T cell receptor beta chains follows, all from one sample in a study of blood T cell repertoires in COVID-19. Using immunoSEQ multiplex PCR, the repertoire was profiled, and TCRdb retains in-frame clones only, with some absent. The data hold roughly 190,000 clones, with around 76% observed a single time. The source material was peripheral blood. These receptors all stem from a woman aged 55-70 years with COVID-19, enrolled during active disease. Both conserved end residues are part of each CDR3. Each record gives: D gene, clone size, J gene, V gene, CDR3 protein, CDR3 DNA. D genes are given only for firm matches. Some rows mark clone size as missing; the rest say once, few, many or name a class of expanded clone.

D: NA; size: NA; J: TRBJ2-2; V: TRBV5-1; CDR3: CASRRSGNEIGTGELFF; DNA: TGCGCCAGCAGACGGTCCGGGAACGAGATCGGCACCGGGGAGCTGTTTTTT
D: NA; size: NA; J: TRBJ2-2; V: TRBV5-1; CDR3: CASSLEQGETGELFF; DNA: TGCGCCAGCAGCTTGGAACAGGGTGAAACCGGGGAGCTGTTTTTT
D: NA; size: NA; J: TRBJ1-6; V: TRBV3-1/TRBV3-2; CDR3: CASSPKRRAVNSPLHF; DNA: TGTGCCAGCAGCCCAAAGAGGCGGGCGGTAAATTCACCCCTCCACTTT
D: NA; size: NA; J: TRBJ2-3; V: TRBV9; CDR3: CASSAQGNTDTQYF; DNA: TGTGCCAGCAGCGCTCAGGGGAACACAGATACGCAGTATTTT
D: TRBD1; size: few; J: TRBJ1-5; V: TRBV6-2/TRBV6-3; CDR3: CASSYTGGNQPQHF; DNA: TGTGCCAGCAGTTACACAGGGGGCAATCAGCCCCAGCATTTT
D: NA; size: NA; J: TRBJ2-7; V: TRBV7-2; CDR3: CASSADRFKSYEQYF; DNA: TGTGCCAGCAGCGCAGACAGGTTTAAGTCCTACGAGCAGTACTTC
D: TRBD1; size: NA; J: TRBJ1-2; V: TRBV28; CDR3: CASTTGIYGYTF; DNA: TGTGCCAGTACGACAGGGATATATGGCTACACCTTC
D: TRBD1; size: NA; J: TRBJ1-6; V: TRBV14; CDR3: CASSHSTDRLLVSPLHF; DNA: TGTGCCAGCAGCCACTCAACGGACAGGCTCCTAGTTTCACCCCTCCACTTT
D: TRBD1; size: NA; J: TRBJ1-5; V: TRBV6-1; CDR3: CASSEPTGRMDNQPQHF; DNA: TGTGCCAGCAGTGAGCCGACAGGGCGGATGGACAATCAGCCCCAGCATTTT
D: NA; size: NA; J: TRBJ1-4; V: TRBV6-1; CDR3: CASSEEAYAGHEKLFF; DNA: TGTGCCAGCAGTGAAGAAGCTTATGCGGGCCACGAAAAACTGTTTTTT
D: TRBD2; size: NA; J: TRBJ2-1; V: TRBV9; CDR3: CASSVAAGALDEQFF; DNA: TGTGCCAGCAGCGTAGCAGCGGGAGCTCTCGATGAGCAGTTCTTC
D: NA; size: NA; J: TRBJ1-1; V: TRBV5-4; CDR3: CASSDTGSIAEAFF; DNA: TGTGCCAGCAGCGATACAGGGTCCATCGCTGAAGCTTTCTTT
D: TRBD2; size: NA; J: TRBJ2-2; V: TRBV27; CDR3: CASSPTWSGVATSGELFF; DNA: TGTGCCAGCAGCCCCACATGGAGCGGGGTTGCCACCTCCGGGGAGCTGTTTTTT
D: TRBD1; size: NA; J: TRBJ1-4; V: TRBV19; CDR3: CASSLPGQGNEKLFF; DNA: TGTGCCAGTAGCCTGCCGGGACAGGGTAATGAAAAACTGTTTTTT
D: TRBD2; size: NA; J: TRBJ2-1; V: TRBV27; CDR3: CASSTTLESSGGVYEQFF; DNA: TGTGCCAGCAGTACCACCCTAGAATCTAGCGGGGGGGTATATGAGCAGTTCTTC
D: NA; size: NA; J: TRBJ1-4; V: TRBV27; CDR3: CASSFYGGVENEKLFF; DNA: TGTGCCAGCAGTTTCTACGGGGGGGTTGAGAATGAAAAACTGTTTTTT
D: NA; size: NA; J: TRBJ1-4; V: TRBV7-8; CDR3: CASSLAGAGLGEKLFF; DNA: TGTGCCAGCAGCTTAGCGGGCGCAGGGTTGGGTGAAAAACTGTTTTTT
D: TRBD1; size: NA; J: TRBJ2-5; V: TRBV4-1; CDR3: CASSPDHYGTGGRETQYF; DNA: TGCGCCAGCAGCCCAGATCACTACGGGACAGGGGGCAGGGAGACCCAGTACTTC
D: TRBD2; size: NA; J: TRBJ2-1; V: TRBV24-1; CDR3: CATSDYPSGGTEQFF; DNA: TGTGCCACCAGTGATTACCCTAGCGGGGGGACTGAGCAGTTCTTC
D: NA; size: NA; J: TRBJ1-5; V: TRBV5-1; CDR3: CASSLAGRDSNQPQHF; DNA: TGCGCCAGCAGCTTGGCCGGTCGGGATAGCAATCAGCCCCAGCATTTT
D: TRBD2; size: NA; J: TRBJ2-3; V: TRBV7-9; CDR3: CASSPGTSGDTQYF; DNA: TGTGCCAGCAGCCCCGGGACTAGCGGAGATACGCAGTATTTT
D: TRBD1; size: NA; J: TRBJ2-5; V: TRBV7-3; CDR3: CASSLGTGRNQETQYF; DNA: TGTGCCAGCAGCCTAGGGACAGGGCGTAACCAAGAGACCCAGTACTTC
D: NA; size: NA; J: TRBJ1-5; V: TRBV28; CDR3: CASREQGSNQPQHF; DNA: TGTGCCAGCAGGGAACAGGGAAGCAATCAGCCCCAGCATTTT
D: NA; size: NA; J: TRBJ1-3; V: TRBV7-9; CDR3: CASLTGNTIYF; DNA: TGTGCCAGCTTAACTGGAAACACCATATATTTT
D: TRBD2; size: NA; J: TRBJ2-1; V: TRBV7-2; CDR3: CASSLQAGGPPYNEQFF; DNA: TGTGCCAGCAGCTTACAAGCGGGAGGGCCCCCCTACAATGAGCAGTTCTTC
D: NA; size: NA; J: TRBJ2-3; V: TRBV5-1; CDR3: CASSLSRLADTQYF; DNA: TGCGCCAGCAGCTTGTCGCGACTAGCAGATACGCAGTATTTT
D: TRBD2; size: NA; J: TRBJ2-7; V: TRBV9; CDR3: CASSPTGTSGYYEQYF; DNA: TGTGCCAGCAGCCCCACCGGGACTAGCGGATACTACGAGCAGTACTTC
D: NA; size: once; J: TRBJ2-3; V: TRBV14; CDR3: CASSLGAADTQYF; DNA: TGTGCCAGCAGCTTGGGGGCGGCAGATACGCAGTATTTT
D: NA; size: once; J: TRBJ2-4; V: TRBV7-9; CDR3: CASSPAWVGVVGAKNIQYF; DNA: TGTGCCAGCAGTCCGGCTTGGGTTGGAGTTGTTGGGGCCAAAAACATTCAGTACTTC
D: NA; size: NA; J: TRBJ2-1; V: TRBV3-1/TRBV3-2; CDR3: CASSQRDGVEQFF; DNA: TGTGCCAGCAGCCAAAGAGACGGGGTCGAGCAGTTCTTC